This T cell receptor (beta chain) was sequenced for a study of T cells in women clearing cervical HPV infection. The data were produced by immunoSEQ multiplex PCR, yet TCRdb's version contains in-frame clones alone and is incomplete. The sample includes around 31,000 clones. As to this clone: The read finishes 3 residues shy of the CDR3 end, and the germline J gene is used to complete it.

This CDR3 is 14 amino acids long. The V end lost 5 bases, the J end lost 2 bases, and 13 bases lay between the germline ends. Germline CDR1 reads SGHVS; CDR2 reads FNYEAQ. HPV was found by MY09/MY11 PCR and dot-blot genotyping. The receptor comes from a woman between 18 and 69 years old with a cervical HPV16 infection that either progressed to CIN3+ or cleared (not recorded which). This chain links TRBV7-6 with TRBJ2-7, with D perhaps matching TRBD2 (6 bases). The sequenced material came from blood buffy coat. The sequenced CDR3 bases are TGTGCCAGCAGCCCGGGGGTGACCGCCTACGAG. Amino acids: CASSPGVTAYE. In full, the CDR3 is CASSPGVTAYEQYF.